These 22 T cell receptor beta chains were all obtained from the same sample, sequenced in a study of T cell responses to AZD1222 COVID-19 vaccine. The table came from immunoSEQ multiplex PCR; TCRdb's copy has only in-frame clones and leaves some out. Among about 140,000 clones listed, less than 95% were seen once. This specimen consisted of peripheral blood, obtained 28 days after the second AZD1222 dose. These receptors all stem from an adult who received the AZD1222 COVID-19 vaccine.

The rearrangement joins TRBV7-2 to TRBJ2-7; maybe TRBD2 (7 bases). The CDR3 length is 16 residues. In germline, CDR1 is SGHTA, CDR2 FQGNSA. V lost 5 bases and J 0 bases, leaving 17 bases between the germline ends. The CDR3 DNA sequence: TGTGCCAGCAGCAGCCGTGGGGGGGCCAGCTCCTACGAGCAGTACTTC. It translates to CASSSRGGASSYEQYF.

The chain couples TRBV18 to TRBJ2-5; D could derive from TRBD1 or TRBD2 (6 bases each). The CDR3 has 15 amino acids. V lost 5 bases to trimming and J lost 6 bases, with 19 bases between them. Germline V gene lookup returns CDR1 KGHSH and CDR2 LQKENI. Here the CDR3 DNA reads TGTGCCAGCTCATCAAGGGGGGCCGTCGGAAAGACCCAGTACTTC. Its protein is CASSSRGAVGKTQYF.

The chain joins TRBV18 to TRBJ1-2; unclear D gene. CDR1 KGHSH and CDR2 LQKENI come from the germline V gene. Deletions cut 0 bases from V and 0 bases from J, with 8 bases between. This CDR3 is built from 15 residues. In DNA form, the CDR3 reads TGTGCCAGCTCACCACCGTCCACAACTAACTATGGCTACACCTTC. It is translated as CASSPPSTTNYGYTF.

This chain connects TRBV11-2 to TRBJ2-1; 15 nucleotides align to TRBD2. The CDR3 has 14 amino acids. After removal of 5 bases from V and 9 bases from J, the junction contained 2 bases not matched to a gene. Germline loops: CDR1 SGHAT, CDR2 FQNNGV. This chain's CDR3 is CASSRTSGRVEQFF. The DNA of the CDR3 is TGTGCCAGCAGCAGGACTAGCGGGAGGGTTGAGCAGTTCTTC.

This chain uses TRBV27 with TRBJ1-1, with a possible D match to TRBD1 (6 bases). The ends were cut back, 6 bases at V and 1 base at J, with 21 bases in the middle. Germline CDR1 MNHEY, CDR2 SMNVEV (reference sequence). CDR3 length equals 17 residues. DNA for the CDR3: TGTGCCAGCAGCGCAGGTTTTTGGATAGGGGGGAACACTGAAGCTTTCTTT. It specifies CASSAGFWIGGNTEAFF.

This clone was observed once. One junction end does not reproduce the germline sequence, and a read error may be involved. The V and J genes are TRBV5-1 and TRBJ1-2; D call uncertain. CDR3 length equals 12 residues. CDR1 SGHRS and CDR2 YFSETQ come from the germline V gene. CDR3 nucleotide sequence: TGCGCCAGCAGCGGAGACGGACCTTATCCCTTCTTC. It specifies CASSGDGPYPFF.

J is TRBJ1-4 and V is TRBV11-2; TRBD1 matches at 8 bases. The CDR3 extends over 14 amino acids. Trimming at V came to 5 bases and at J to 3 bases, leaving 2 bases not matched to a gene. In germline, CDR1 is SGHAT, CDR2 FQNNGV. CDR3 in amino acids: CASSRQGPNEKLFF. CDR3 DNA sequence: TGTGCCAGCAGCCGACAGGGGCCTAATGAAAAACTGTTTTTT.

CDR3 bases: TGTGCACTTGACCGGGACGGGGAGCTGTTTTTT. As protein: CALDRDGELFF. The rearrangement joins TRBV19 to TRBJ2-2; TRBD2 might be the D (5 bases). The CDR3 has 11 residues. The germline CDR1 and CDR2 sequences are LNHDA and SQIVND (reference sequence).

The chain links TRBV5-1 to TRBJ2-5, with TRBD1 matching 9 bases. CDR1 and CDR2 (germline): SGHRS, YFSETQ. J lost 7 bases, V lost 4 bases, and 11 bases had no gene match. CDR3 length: 15 amino acids. The CDR3 reads CASSQTGTGFATQYF. CDR3 coding DNA: TGCGCCAGCAGCCAGACCGGGACAGGGTTCGCGACCCAGTACTTC.

The chain has TRBV13 and TRBJ2-1, with a possible D match to TRBD1 (6 bases). Looked up from germline, CDR1 is PRHDT and CDR2 is FYEKMQ (reference sequence). The CDR3 sequence is 17 residues long. V was trimmed by 0 bases and J by 4 bases, leaving 16 bases between them. The DNA for the CDR3 is TGTGCCAGCAGCTTAGGGCCCGCCGGACAGAGGTACAATGAGCAGTTCTTC. Protein: CASSLGPAGQRYNEQFF.

The chain joins TRBV6-2 or TRBV6-3 to TRBJ2-7, with TRBD2 identical over 12 bases. The ends lost 4 bases at V and 7 bases at J; junction bases unmatched: 5. Germline assignment: CDR1 MNHEY and CDR2 SVGEGT. CDR3 length: 14 amino acids. For the CDR3, the DNA is TGTGCCAGCAGTTCGACTAGCGGGAGTGGGGAGCAGTACTTC. Translated, it gives CASSSTSGSGEQYF.

The J gene is TRBJ2-7, the V gene TRBV6-4, with 7 nucleotides matching TRBD1. The V gene's germline CDR1 is MRHNA and CDR2 SNTAGT. The CDR3 has 17 residues. J was trimmed by 2 bases and V by 0 bases; bases with no gene match: 10. The CDR3: CASSDSLGDSLTYEQYF. As DNA, the CDR3 is TGTGCCAGCAGTGACTCACTCGGGGACAGTTTGACCTACGAGCAGTACTTC.

Notes on this clone: The sample holds other DNA sequences that translate to the same CDR3. This rearrangement joins TRBV7-3 to TRBJ1-1; D is uncertain. CDR1 is SGHTA and CDR2 is FQGTGA in the germline V gene. V was pared by 3 bases and J by 2 bases, with 7 bases between. This CDR3 contains 13 residues. CDR3 coding DNA: TGTGCCAGCAGCTTGGGGTCTAACACTGAAGCTTTCTTT. Amino acids: CASSLGSNTEAFF. The variable domain in full, with the rest retrieved from reference TRBV7-3 and TRBJ1-1, is GAGVSQTPSNKVTEKGKYVELRCDPISGHTALYWYRQSLGQGPEFLIYFQGTGAADDSGLPNDRFFAVRPEGSVSTLKIQRTERGDSAVYLCASSLGSNTEAFFGQGTRLTVV.

J is TRBJ1-1 and V is TRBV11-1; tentative D call: TRBD1 (5 bases). Between the trimmed V and J ends, which lost 3 bases and 1 base, there was a span of 15 bases. In germline, CDR1 is SGHAT, CDR2 FQDESV (reference sequence). The CDR3 is 16 amino acids. The CDR3, as DNA: TGTGCCAGCAGCTTCGACCCGGGGCAGGGGAACACTGAAGCTTTCTTT. Residues: CASSFDPGQGNTEAFF.

The chain recombines TRBV6-5 with TRBJ2-5; D uncertain. Trimming shortened V by 8 bases and J by 5 bases, and 12 bases separated the two germline ends. CDR3 size: 12 residues. CDR1 MNHEY and CDR2 SVGAGI come from the germline V gene. In nucleotides, the CDR3 is TGTGCCAGCTCCAGGTTGAGGGAGACCCAGTACTTC. Translating it yields CASSRLRETQYF.

The chain is built from TRBV5-6 and TRBJ2-2, with a tentative D call TRBD2 (5 bases). The CDR3 has 17 amino acids. V lost 0 bases and J lost 5, with 17 bases in between. Germline loops: CDR1 SGHDT, CDR2 YYEEEE. The CDR3 spells CASSLGGFIVGTGELFF. The CDR3 region has the DNA TGTGCCAGCAGCTTGGGCGGGTTCATTGTGGGTACCGGGGAGCTGTTTTTT.

The chain's CDR3 is CASSRGTGFNEQFF. Here the CDR3 DNA reads TGTGCCAGTTCTAGAGGGACAGGGTTCAATGAGCAGTTCTTC. V and J are TRBV6-4 and TRBJ2-1; 9 bases align to TRBD1. The germline V gene has CDR1 MRHNA and CDR2 SNTAGT. The length of the CDR3 is 14 residues. V lost 9 bases to trimming and J lost 6 bases; unmatched junction nucleotides: 9.

The chain has TRBV12-3 or TRBV12-4 and TRBJ2-7, with 7 bases fitting TRBD1. The CDR3 contains 13 residues. With 6 bases clipped from V and 5 bases from J, the junction kept 7 bases outside the gene matches. This chain's CDR3 is CASRKPGQHEQYF. CDR3 bases: TGTGCCAGCAGGAAGCCGGGACAGCACGAGCAGTACTTC.

V usage is TRBV5-1 and J usage is TRBJ1-4, with no clear D. CDR3 length: 16 amino acids. V lost 4 bases, J lost 0 bases, and 13 bases lay in between. CDR1 is SGHRS and CDR2 is YFSETQ in the germline V gene. For the CDR3, the DNA is TGCGCCAGCAGCCTCGGATTAACTGCAACTAATGAAAAACTGTTTTTT. Protein product: CASSLGLTATNEKLFF.

This chain connects TRBV5-4 to TRBJ2-7, with 9 bases aligning to TRBD1. Trimming cost V 2 bases and J 7 bases; bases outside gene matches: 7. This CDR3 spans 14 amino acids. CDR1 and CDR2 (germline): SGHNT, YYREEE (reference sequence). CDR3 sequence: CASSLGGQGREQYF. CDR3 nucleotides: TGTGCCAGCAGCTTAGGGGGACAGGGACGAGAGCAGTACTTC.

The chain combines TRBV27 with TRBJ2-7; D possibly corresponds to TRBD2 (5 bases). V lost 7 bases to trimming and J lost 3 bases, with 13 bases between them. CDR1 is MNHEY, CDR2 SMNVEV, per germline (reference sequence). The CDR3 consists of 13 residues. DNA for the CDR3: TGTGCCAGCAAGAGAGGGCTTCACTACGAGCAGTACTTC. This translates into CASKRGLHYEQYF.

The V and J genes are TRBV6-2 or TRBV6-3 and TRBJ1-3, with D possibly matching TRBD1 (6 bases). V gave up 0 bases and J gave up 4 bases, with 13 bases separating them. The CDR3 has 16 residues. CDR1 is MNHEY, CDR2 SVGEGT, per germline. The CDR3 nucleotides are TGTGCCAGCAGTTACTCGACAGGATCATCCGGAAACACCATATATTTT. This gives the protein CASSYSTGSSGNTIYF.